These T cell receptor beta chains were read from a single sample in a study of T cells in Graves' hyperthyroidism and ophthalmopathy. Using its own MiXCR run on the multiplex PCR reads, TCRdb lists one record per CDR3 protein. Of fewer than 350,000 distinct CDR3 sequences listed, nearly 15% were seen once; the top ten hold around 30%. Sequencing was done on a sample of blood. These receptors came from a woman aged 45-59 years with Graves' hyperthyroidism that later progressed to Graves' ophthalmopathy. CDR3s include the opening cysteine and the closing phenylalanine or tryptophan. The D gene is left open where the match is weak. Clone size is not always given. Where it is, it says once, few, many or a class for expanded clones.

size	D	V	J	CDR3	DNA
many	-	TRBV6-1	TRBJ2-5	CASSHPGGTKYF	TGTGCCAGCAGTCACCCCGGGGGCACGAAGTACTTC
many	TRBD2	TRBV13	TRBJ2-3	CASSEGGGTDTQYF	TGTGCCAGCAGCGAGGGAGGGGGCACAGATACGCAGTATTTT
-	TRBD1	TRBV2	TRBJ1-6	CASVGTGGNSPLHF	TGTGCCAGCGTAGGGACAGGGGGAAATTCACCCCTCCACTTT
many	TRBD1	TRBV13	TRBJ2-7	CASSFGAQGVYEQYF	TGTGCCAGCAGCTTTGGGGCACAGGGGGTCTACGAGCAGTACTTC
few	TRBD1	TRBV5-1	TRBJ1-2	CASSLIAGGRGGYTF	TGCGCCAGCAGCTTGATTGCAGGGGGAAGGGGTGGCTACACCTTC
many	-	TRBV20-1	TRBJ2-3	CSARDNDVLVDTQYF	TGCAGTGCTAGAGATAATGATGTCCTGGTAGATACGCAGTATTTT
-	-	TRBV7-3	TRBJ2-3	CASSPLATSTDTQYF	TGTGCCAGCAGCCCACTAGCAACTAGCACAGATACGCAGTATTTT
few	-	TRBV9	TRBJ2-3	CASSQIGKRADTQYF	TGTGCCAGCAGTCAGATCGGAAAAAGGGCAGATACGCAGTATTTT
few	TRBD2	TRBV5-5	TRBJ2-7	CASSFGGRDEQYF	TGTGCCAGCAGCTTTGGCGGGAGGGACGAGCAGTACTTC
few	-	TRBV9	TRBJ2-5	CASSVGGIQETQYF	TGTGCCAGCAGCGTAGGGGGAATCCAAGAGACCCAGTACTTC
few	TRBD1	TRBV5-6	TRBJ1-2	CASSPDRGNLNYGYTF	TGTGCCAGCAGCCCGGACAGGGGAAATCTTAACTATGGCTACACCTTC
few	TRBD2	TRBV15	TRBJ2-1	CAISRDGTSGYEQFF	TGTGCCATCAGCAGAGACGGGACTAGTGGCTATGAGCAGTTCTTC
few	-	TRBV7-3	TRBJ2-2	CASSLWEAGELFF	TGTGCCAGCAGCTTATGGGAGGCCGGGGAGCTGTTTTTT
few	-	TRBV28	TRBJ2-4	CASSREGGQYF	TGTGCCAGCAGTCGTGAAGGGGGACAGTACTTC
-	TRBD2	TRBV27	TRBJ2-7	CASSPLTGTSGSLHEQYF	TGTGCCAGCAGTCCATTAACCGGGACTAGCGGGAGCCTCCACGAGCAGTACTTC
-	-	TRBV20-1	TRBJ1-2	CSAEDRDLNYGYTF	TGCAGTGCTGAAGACCGGGACTTAAACTATGGCTACACCTTC
many	TRBD1	TRBV7-3	TRBJ2-1	CASSRGTGSNEQFF	TGTGCCAGCAGCAGAGGGACAGGGAGCAATGAGCAGTTCTTC
-	TRBD2	TRBV12-3/TRBV12-4	TRBJ2-3	CASSPRGLAGRTDTQYF	TGTGCCAGCAGTCCACGGGGACTAGCGGGGCGCACAGATACGCAGTATTTT
many	TRBD2	TRBV20-1	TRBJ2-7	CSASTSGSSGHEQYF	TGCAGTGCTAGTACTAGCGGGAGCTCTGGCCACGAGCAGTACTTC
many	-	TRBV20-1	TRBJ1-5	CSARDLGRGEGQPQHF	TGCAGTGCTAGAGATCTTGGGAGAGGGGAGGGGCAGCCCCAGCATTTT
many	TRBD2	TRBV9	TRBJ2-7	CASSPPFGGTGGYEQYF	TGTGCCAGCAGCCCTCCATTTGGAGGGACGGGGGGCTACGAGCAGTACTTC
many	-	TRBV12-3/TRBV12-4	TRBJ1-2	CASSLGFRDGAF	TGTGCCAGCAGTCTAGGATTCCGGGACGGCGCCTTC
many	-	TRBV3-1	TRBJ2-1	CASSQQIVYEQFF	TGTGCCAGCAGCCAACAGATAGTATATGAGCAGTTCTTC
many	-	TRBV6-1	TRBJ1-2	CASSESGSYGYTF	TGTGCCAGCTCCGAAAGCGGATCCTATGGCTACACCTTC
many	-	TRBV10-3	TRBJ2-5	CATGAPRETQYF	TGTGCCACAGGGGCCCCTCGGGAGACCCAGTACTTC
-	TRBD2	TRBV7-8	TRBJ2-3	CASSPRTSPDTQYF	TGTGCCAGCAGCCCCCGGACTAGCCCAGATACGCAGTATTTT
many	TRBD1	TRBV28	TRBJ1-2	CASSRQGNGYTF	TGTGCCAGCAGTCGACAGGGGAATGGCTACACCTTC
many	-	TRBV2	TRBJ2-3	CASSDGDNTDTQYF	TGTGCCAGCAGCGATGGGGACAACACAGATACGCAGTATTTT